The 9 T cell receptor beta chains listed next were all sequenced from one sample in a study of a mutant IDH1 vaccine in newly diagnosed glioma. This table comes from immunoSEQ multiplex PCR, and its TCRdb copy is limited to in-frame clones, with some not included. This sample has tens of thousands of clones, with approximately 92% found just once. As for time point: week 35, safety follow-up. Topical imiquimod accompanied each vaccine dose, which consisted of 300 ug of mutant IDH1 20-mer peptide. These TCRs are of unknown antigen specificity. The sequenced sample was PBMCs, obtained from a glioma patient whose treatment included an IDH1 peptide vaccine. These receptors all come from a man aged 45-65 years with glioma.

The chain recombines TRBV29-1 with TRBJ2-1; 15 bases match TRBD2. The junction had 5 bases not matched to a gene; V was cut back by 7 bases and J by 4 bases. Germline loops: CDR1 SQVTM, CDR2 ANQGSEA. The length of the CDR3 is 15 residues. The CDR3 sequence: CSATGLAGGYNEQFF. CDR3 nucleotide sequence: TGCAGCGCCACGGGACTAGCGGGAGGTTACAATGAGCAGTTCTTC.

The CDR3 DNA reads as TGTGCCAGCAGCTTAGAAGGACACTCCTACGAGCAGTACTTC. Its translation: CASSLEGHSYEQYF. The J gene is TRBJ2-7, the V gene TRBV11-2, with a weak D call TRBD1 (5 bases). Trimming cost V 0 bases and J 0 bases, with 6 bases left between them. The CDR3 consists of 14 residues. CDR1 is SGHAT, CDR2 FQNNGV, per germline.

This rearrangement joins TRBV5-4 to TRBJ2-5, with TRBD2 matching over 12 bases. Germline V gene lookup returns CDR1 SGHNT and CDR2 YYREEE (reference sequence). The CDR3 is 16 residues long. After removal of 1 base from V and 5 bases from J, the junction contained 6 bases not matched to a gene. The CDR3 here is CASSLKLAGGRETQYF. CDR3 DNA sequence: TGTGCCAGCAGCTTGAAACTAGCGGGGGGAAGGGAGACCCAGTACTTC.

The V gene is TRBV5-6, the J gene TRBJ2-7; no definite D call. The CDR3 runs 13 residues. The V gene's germline CDR1 is SGHDT and CDR2 YYEEEE. V lost 0 bases and J 9 bases, leaving 13 bases between the germline ends. CDR3 region: CASSLAISGRQYF. The CDR3 nucleotides read TGTGCCAGCAGCTTGGCAATTTCAGGACGGCAGTACTTC.

This clone turned up a few times. The chain links TRBV2 to TRBJ1-6; tentative D call: TRBD1 (5 bases). Per germline, CDR1 SNHLY and CDR2 FYNNEI. CDR3 length: 12 amino acids. The ends were cut back, 8 bases at V and 6 bases at J, with 8 bases in the middle. CDR3 bases: TGTGCCAGCGTGGGGACTAATTCACCCCTCCACTTT. Its translation: CASVGTNSPLHF.

The rearrangement joins TRBV5-5 to TRBJ2-7, with D maybe TRBD2 (7 bases). Deletions cut 2 bases from V and 4 bases from J, with 13 bases between. There are 14 residues in the CDR3. The germline V gene has CDR1 SGHKS and CDR2 YYEKEE (reference sequence). CDR3 coding DNA: TGTGCCAGCAGCTTTTCGGCGGGGGCGTACGAGCAGTACTTC. It translates to CASSFSAGAYEQYF.

J is TRBJ2-5 and V is TRBV28, with 7 bases aligning to TRBD1. Germline loops: CDR1 MDHEN, CDR2 SYDVKM. V dropped 2 bases and J dropped 4; count of bases not matched to a gene: 10. The CDR3 runs 16 residues. This chain's CDR3 is CASSLPPTGSRETQYF. In DNA form, the CDR3 reads TGTGCCAGCAGTTTACCCCCGACAGGGTCAAGAGAGACCCAGTACTTC.

The rearrangement links TRBV9 to TRBJ1-2; D is ambiguous. Trimming cost V 3 bases and J 4 bases, with 16 bases left between them. Germline assignment: CDR1 SGDLS and CDR2 YYNGEE. CDR3 length: 15 amino acids. The DNA of the CDR3 is TGTGCCAGCAGCGAAACGGGTCTGTCGCCCTATGGCTACACCTTC. Its protein is CASSETGLSPYGYTF.

J is TRBJ2-5 and V is TRBV19; TRBD1 agrees at 10 bases. V gave up 6 bases and J gave up 5 bases; unmatched junction bases: 6. Germline V gene sequence: CDR1 LNHDA, CDR2 SQIVND (reference sequence). This CDR3 spans 14 amino acids. The CDR3 nucleotides read TGTGCCAGTAGAGAGACAGGGGGCGGGGAGACCCAGTACTTC. Translated, it gives CASRETGGGETQYF.